Listed below are T cell receptor beta chains from one sample, sequenced in a study of T-cell memory formation after mild COVID-19. TCRdb recomputed calls from the 5' RACE reads with MiXCR, one row per CDR3 protein. This sample yields 400,000 to 500,000 distinct CDR3 sequences, of which 20% to 30% are seen a single time; around 8.7% belongs to the top ten. Source material: PBMCs or a T cell subset sorted from them (not recorded which). The receptors derive from an adult woman who had mild COVID-19 (a few samples of this study predate the infection). Cell type and time point are not known. The CDR3 runs from the conserved cysteine through the conserved F or W. D genes are given only for firm matches. Only some rows state a clone size, as once, few, many or a class for expanded clones.

abundance: .
j_gene: TRBJ2-7
v_gene: TRBV29-1
d_gene: .
CDR3aa: CSVAGRERAYEQYF
CDR3nt: TGCAGCGTTGCCGGCCGGGAGCGAGCCTACGAGCAGTACTTC

abundance: .
j_gene: TRBJ2-3
v_gene: TRBV29-1
d_gene: .
CDR3aa: CSVEAWDSVTDTQYF
CDR3nt: TGCAGCGTTGAAGCCTGGGACTCCGTAACAGATACGCAGTATTTT

abundance: few
j_gene: TRBJ2-7
v_gene: TRBV12-3/TRBV12-4
d_gene: TRBD1
CDR3aa: CASSPTAGQGANEQYF
CDR3nt: TGTGCCAGCAGTCCTACGGCCGGACAGGGGGCAAACGAGCAGTACTTC

abundance: .
j_gene: TRBJ2-1
v_gene: TRBV3-1
d_gene: TRBD1
CDR3aa: CASSQDLETGKVTSSYNEQFF
CDR3nt: TGTGCCAGCAGCCAAGACCTCGAGACAGGGAAGGTCACAAGCTCCTACAATGAGCAGTTCTTC

abundance: .
j_gene: TRBJ2-3
v_gene: TRBV9
d_gene: .
CDR3aa: CASSVGIDGGNTQYF
CDR3nt: TGTGCCAGCAGCGTCGGGATCGATGGGGGGAATACGCAGTATTTT

abundance: .
j_gene: TRBJ2-2
v_gene: TRBV7-6
d_gene: TRBD2
CDR3aa: CASSLRITSGSGSRELFF
CDR3nt: TGTGCCAGCAGCTTAAGGATTACTAGCGGGTCAGGCTCCAGGGAGCTGTTTTTT

abundance: few
j_gene: TRBJ1-2
v_gene: TRBV12-3/TRBV12-4
d_gene: .
CDR3aa: CASSSAGVQEHYGYTF
CDR3nt: TGTGCCAGCTCAAGCGCAGGGGTTCAGGAGCACTATGGCTACACCTTC

abundance: .
j_gene: TRBJ2-6
v_gene: TRBV23-1
d_gene: .
CDR3aa: CASSCGLVGANVLTF
CDR3nt: TGCGCCAGCAGTTGTGGCCTGGTAGGGGCCAACGTCCTGACTTTC

abundance: .
j_gene: TRBJ2-7
v_gene: TRBV5-1
d_gene: TRBD1
CDR3aa: CASSSRTGVNEQYF
CDR3nt: TGCGCCAGCAGCAGCCGGACAGGGGTAAACGAGCAGTACTTC

abundance: .
j_gene: TRBJ1-2
v_gene: TRBV6-2/TRBV6-3
d_gene: .
CDR3aa: CASSYIYGYTF
CDR3nt: TGTGCCAGCAGTTACATCTATGGCTACACCTTC

abundance: few
j_gene: TRBJ2-7
v_gene: TRBV5-1
d_gene: .
CDR3aa: CASSGVGSKEQYF
CDR3nt: TGCGCCAGCAGCGGGGTCGGGAGTAAGGAGCAGTACTTC

abundance: few
j_gene: TRBJ2-2
v_gene: TRBV24-1
d_gene: TRBD1
CDR3aa: CATSDVGTGDGGSYLKLFF
CDR3nt: TGTGCCACCAGTGACGTAGGGACAGGTGACGGGGGCTCCTACCTAAAGTTGTTTTTT

abundance: few
j_gene: TRBJ2-1
v_gene: TRBV12-3/TRBV12-4
d_gene: TRBD2
CDR3aa: CASSAGGSRFNEQFF
CDR3nt: TGTGCCAGCAGCGCCGGGGGGAGTAGGTTCAATGAGCAGTTCTTC

abundance: .
j_gene: TRBJ2-2
v_gene: TRBV24-1
d_gene: TRBD1
CDR3aa: CATSGRDRQNTGELFF
CDR3nt: TGTGCCACCAGTGGGAGGGACAGGCAGAACACCGGGGAGCTGTTTTTT

abundance: many
j_gene: TRBJ2-2
v_gene: TRBV6-6
d_gene: .
CDR3aa: CASSYEGETAGELFF
CDR3nt: TGTGCCAGCAGTTACGAGGGAGAAACAGCCGGGGAGCTGTTTTTT

abundance: few
j_gene: TRBJ2-2
v_gene: TRBV7-9
d_gene: TRBD1
CDR3aa: CASSAQGDTGELFF
CDR3nt: TGTGCCAGCAGCGCGCAGGGGGACACCGGGGAGCTGTTTTTT

abundance: .
j_gene: TRBJ2-3
v_gene: TRBV20-1
d_gene: .
CDR3aa: CSARDSREARADTQYF
CDR3nt: TGCAGTGCTAGAGATTCGAGGGAGGCCAGGGCAGATACGCAGTATTTT

abundance: few
j_gene: TRBJ2-6
v_gene: TRBV7-2
d_gene: .
CDR3aa: CASSWRANVLTF
CDR3nt: TGTGCCAGCAGCTGGCGGGCCAACGTCCTGACTTTC

abundance: few
j_gene: TRBJ2-3
v_gene: TRBV5-1
d_gene: .
CDR3aa: CASSSRRDTDTQYF
CDR3nt: TGCGCCAGCAGCTCCAGGCGGGACACAGATACGCAGTATTTT

abundance: few
j_gene: TRBJ1-5
v_gene: TRBV11-2
d_gene: TRBD1
CDR3aa: CASSIGTGIGQPQHF
CDR3nt: TGTGCCAGCAGCATCGGGACAGGGATAGGCCAGCCCCAGCATTTT

abundance: few
j_gene: TRBJ2-1
v_gene: TRBV5-1
d_gene: TRBD1
CDR3aa: CASSPDRETEQFF
CDR3nt: TGCGCCAGCAGCCCTGACAGGGAGACTGAGCAGTTCTTC

abundance: .
j_gene: TRBJ1-1
v_gene: TRBV9
d_gene: .
CDR3aa: CASSVGDVGARTEAFF
CDR3nt: TGTGCCAGCAGCGTAGGAGATGTGGGGGCACGGACTGAAGCTTTCTTT

abundance: .
j_gene: TRBJ1-1
v_gene: TRBV6-2/TRBV6-3
d_gene: .
CDR3aa: CASSKLGGTEAFF
CDR3nt: TGTGCCAGCAGTAAGCTGGGGGGCACTGAAGCTTTCTTT

abundance: few
j_gene: TRBJ1-3
v_gene: TRBV18
d_gene: .
CDR3aa: CASSLSGREFSGNTIYF
CDR3nt: TGTGCCAGCTCTCTCTCGGGACGGGAGTTCTCTGGAAACACCATATATTTT

abundance: few
j_gene: TRBJ1-1
v_gene: TRBV5-5
d_gene: TRBD1
CDR3aa: CASRPAGTANTEAFF
CDR3nt: TGTGCCAGCCGCCCGGCGGGGACAGCGAACACTGAAGCTTTCTTT

abundance: few
j_gene: TRBJ1-5
v_gene: TRBV9
d_gene: .
CDR3aa: CASSVGNGGNQPQHF
CDR3nt: TGTGCCAGCAGCGTAGGGAATGGAGGCAATCAGCCCCAGCATTTT

abundance: .
j_gene: TRBJ2-5
v_gene: TRBV12-3/TRBV12-4
d_gene: TRBD1
CDR3aa: CANSPGDRVEGETQYF
CDR3nt: TGTGCCAACAGTCCTGGGGACAGGGTGGAGGGAGAGACCCAGTACTTC

abundance: many
j_gene: TRBJ2-3
v_gene: TRBV12-3/TRBV12-4
d_gene: TRBD1
CDR3aa: CASSFRTGDSTDTQYF
CDR3nt: TGTGCCAGCAGCTTCCGGACAGGGGACAGCACAGATACGCAGTATTTT

abundance: .
j_gene: TRBJ1-1
v_gene: TRBV5-3
d_gene: .
CDR3aa: CARPIGGTLPWSEAFF
CDR3nt: TGTGCCAGACCGATCGGGGGGACACTACCTTGGAGCGAAGCTTTCTTT

abundance: .
j_gene: TRBJ2-7
v_gene: TRBV12-3/TRBV12-4
d_gene: .
CDR3aa: CASSPLAQTYEQYF
CDR3nt: TGTGCCAGCAGCCCCCTAGCACAAACCTACGAGCAGTACTTC

abundance: .
j_gene: TRBJ2-7
v_gene: TRBV7-8
d_gene: TRBD2
CDR3aa: CASNRLAGGPHEQYF
CDR3nt: TGTGCCAGCAATAGACTAGCGGGGGGGCCCCACGAGCAGTACTTC

abundance: few
j_gene: TRBJ2-3
v_gene: TRBV7-3
d_gene: .
CDR3aa: CASSLGFKRSRTDTQYF
CDR3nt: TGTGCCAGCAGCTTGGGTTTTAAGCGGTCACGCACAGATACGCAGTATTTT

abundance: .
j_gene: TRBJ1-1
v_gene: TRBV5-1
d_gene: TRBD1
CDR3aa: CASSPIPDRALEAFF
CDR3nt: TGCGCCAGCAGCCCCATCCCAGACAGGGCCCTTGAAGCTTTCTTT

abundance: .
j_gene: TRBJ2-6
v_gene: TRBV7-6
d_gene: .
CDR3aa: CASSLYRDPNSGANVLTF
CDR3nt: TGTGCCAGCAGCTTATACAGGGACCCCAACTCTGGGGCCAACGTCCTGACTTTC

abundance: .
j_gene: TRBJ2-3
v_gene: TRBV20-1
d_gene: .
CDR3aa: CSARGATRRDTQYF
CDR3nt: TGCAGTGCTAGAGGGGCTACGAGACGGGATACGCAGTATTTT

abundance: .
j_gene: TRBJ2-2
v_gene: TRBV12-3/TRBV12-4
d_gene: .
CDR3aa: CASSNRAYGELFF
CDR3nt: TGTGCCAGCAGCAACAGGGCGTACGGGGAGCTGTTTTTT

abundance: .
j_gene: TRBJ2-1
v_gene: TRBV12-3/TRBV12-4
d_gene: TRBD2
CDR3aa: CASSPRGAGTNEQFF
CDR3nt: TGTGCCAGCAGCCCCAGAGGAGCGGGGACGAATGAGCAGTTCTTC

abundance: .
j_gene: TRBJ2-1
v_gene: TRBV7-9
d_gene: .
CDR3aa: CASSFPTRDPSIEQFF
CDR3nt: TGTGCCAGCAGCTTCCCCACCCGGGACCCCAGTATTGAGCAGTTCTTC

abundance: .
j_gene: TRBJ2-1
v_gene: TRBV7-8
d_gene: TRBD2
CDR3aa: CASSPTLAGGNEQFF
CDR3nt: TGTGCCAGCAGCCCCACTCTGGCGGGGGGAAATGAGCAGTTCTTC

abundance: few
j_gene: TRBJ2-1
v_gene: TRBV7-9
d_gene: .
CDR3aa: CASSLGPGSYNEQFF
CDR3nt: TGTGCCAGCAGCTTAGGGCCAGGATCCTACAATGAGCAGTTCTTC

abundance: few
j_gene: TRBJ2-3
v_gene: TRBV12-3/TRBV12-4
d_gene: .
CDR3aa: CASRSEGDTQYF
CDR3nt: TGTGCCAGCAGGTCAGAAGGAGATACGCAGTATTTT

abundance: few
j_gene: TRBJ2-1
v_gene: TRBV4-1
d_gene: TRBD2
CDR3aa: CASSRGLAGASSYNEQFF
CDR3nt: TGCGCCAGCAGCCGGGGACTAGCGGGGGCTAGCTCCTACAATGAGCAGTTCTTC

abundance: .
j_gene: TRBJ2-1
v_gene: TRBV12-3/TRBV12-4
d_gene: .
CDR3aa: CASSLRSGATYNEQFF
CDR3nt: TGTGCCAGCAGTTTAAGGTCGGGAGCTACCTACAATGAGCAGTTCTTC

abundance: .
j_gene: TRBJ1-1
v_gene: TRBV29-1
d_gene: .
CDR3aa: CSGLLEMNTEAFF
CDR3nt: TGCAGCGGTCTCCTTGAGATGAACACTGAAGCTTTCTTT